This T cell receptor beta chain was identified in a study of Graves' ophthalmopathy and Graves' hyperthyroidism. This clonotype was counted ten times or more. Amplified TCR beta CDR3 regions were obtained using RNA transcripts as template. RT-PCR with HTBI primers came first, then second-round multiplex PCR. TCRdb reprocessed the multiplex PCR reads via MiXCR and lists one record per CDR3 protein. The sample holds 600,000 to 650,000 distinct CDR3 sequences, 20% to 25% seen once. The sample was peripheral blood. The receptor comes from a woman between 18 and 29 years old with stable Graves' hyperthyroidism. Some clones in this sample may be carry-over from other donors' samples.

CDR3 loop: CASSLEGWNTEAFF. CDR3 nucleotide sequence: TGCGCCAGCAGCTTGGAGGGTTGGAACACTGAAGCTTTCTTT. The chain carries TRBV5-1 and TRBJ1-1, with D unresolved. Trimming pared 0 bases from V and 1 base from J, leaving 7 bases between. The CDR3 extends over 14 amino acids. CDR1 SGHRS and CDR2 YFSETQ come from the germline V gene.